These 13 T cell receptor beta chains originate from one sample sequenced in a study of T cells in Graves' hyperthyroidism and ophthalmopathy. RNA transcripts provided the source from which TCR beta CDR3 regions were amplified. The TCR CDR3 was amplified in a first-round RT-PCR using the HTBI primer set. Each CDR3 protein is one row after TCRdb ran MiXCR on the multiplex PCR reads. This sample has 300,000 to 400,000 distinct CDR3 sequences, with around 14% found just once. Sample: blood. These TCRs come from a woman aged 60-75 years with Graves' hyperthyroidism.

This chain joins TRBV28 and TRBJ1-1; D might be TRBD1 (6 bases). Germline V lookup: CDR1 MDHEN, CDR2 SYDVKM. The V end lost 1 base, the J end lost 6 bases, and 15 bases lay between the germline ends. This CDR3 is built from 15 residues. The CDR3 DNA sequence: TGTGCCAGCAGTTTATATAGGGGGGCGAGGGCTGAAGCTTTCTTT. This translates into CASSLYRGARAEAFF.

In its sample, this clonotype was seen many times. V is TRBV6-2 or TRBV6-3 and J is TRBJ2-5; no clear D. The V gene lost 6 bases and the J gene lost 5 bases, with 10 bases spanning the gap. The length of the CDR3 is 12 residues. Germline V CDR1 and CDR2: MNHEY, SVGEGT. The CDR3 DNA reads as TGTGCCAGCAGCCTGGCGGCGGAGACCCAGTACTTC. Translation gives CASSLAAETQYF.

This clonotype was seen many times. The rearrangement links TRBV20-1 to TRBJ2-1, with 11 bases that match TRBD2. The CDR3 contains 15 residues. V dropped 3 bases and J dropped 8; count of bases not matched to a gene: 9. Germline CDR1 DFQATT, CDR2 SNEGSKA (reference sequence). DNA of the CDR3: TGCAGTGCTAGCTGGACTAGCGGGTTAGGGGATGAGCAGTTCTTC. It is translated as CSASWTSGLGDEQFF.

This clonotype was counted between two and nine times. J is TRBJ2-2 and V is TRBV4-2; D is unclear. Germline loops: CDR1 LGHNA, CDR2 YNFKEQ. The CDR3 length is 15 residues. V was trimmed by 3 bases and J by 7 bases, leaving 15 bases between them. The CDR3 protein is CASSQVSGVNGELFF. The CDR3 coding sequence is TGTGCCAGCAGCCAGGTTTCTGGGGTGAACGGGGAGCTGTTTTTT.

There are many counts of this clonotype. The V gene is TRBV7-3, the J gene TRBJ1-1, with 8 positions matching TRBD1. The V gene end was trimmed by 5 bases and the J gene end by 6 bases; junction bases not matched to a gene: 11. The CDR3 contains 15 residues. Germline CDR1 reads SGHTA; CDR2 reads FQGTGA. The CDR3 region is CASSVTGGIVPEAFF. CDR3 coding DNA: TGTGCCAGCAGCGTCACAGGGGGAATTGTCCCTGAAGCTTTCTTT. The variable domain in full, with the rest retrieved from reference TRBV7-3 and TRBJ1-1, is GAGVSQTPSNKVTEKGKYVELRCDPISGHTALYWYRQSLGQGPEFLIYFQGTGAADDSGLPNDRFFAVRPEGSVSTLKIQRTERGDSAVYLCASSVTGGIVPEAFFGQGTRLTVV.

This clonotype was counted at least ten times. The chain combines TRBV15 with TRBJ1-2; TRBD1 matches 9 bases. The CDR3 spans 14 residues. The V gene's germline CDR1 is LNHNV and CDR2 YYDKDF (reference sequence). V lost 3 bases to trimming and J lost 4 bases; unmatched junction nucleotides: 3. The CDR3 region is CATSSGTGFYGYTF. CDR3 sequence (DNA): TGTGCCACCAGCAGTGGGACAGGGTTCTATGGCTACACCTTC.

The gene calls are TRBV6-1 and TRBJ2-1; 9 bases are shared with TRBD1. Per the germline V gene, CDR1 is MNHNS and CDR2 is SASEGT. The V and J ends lost 11 bases and 4 bases, in that order; junction bases with no gene match: 6. This CDR3 is 13 amino acids long. This CDR3 reads CAGRDRVYNEQFF. In nucleotides, the CDR3 is TGTGCCGGTCGGGACAGGGTATACAATGAGCAGTTCTTC.

This clonotype was seen only once. The J gene is TRBJ1-3, the V gene TRBV6-2 or TRBV6-3; TRBD1 aligns across 8 bases. Germline CDR1 and CDR2: MNHEY and SVGEGT. This CDR3 has 17 amino acids. V shed 5 bases and J 4 bases; nucleotides not matched to a gene: 13. The chain's CDR3 is CASSLAGGMSSGNTIYF. Written as DNA, the CDR3 is TGTGCCAGCAGTCTGGCAGGGGGCATGAGTTCCGGAAACACCATATATTTT.

The table lists this clonotype with many counts. The V and J genes are TRBV20-1 and TRBJ2-3; D is perhaps TRBD1 (6 bases). Germline V gene lookup returns CDR1 DFQATT and CDR2 SNEGSKA (reference sequence). This CDR3 has 15 amino acids. Between the trimmed V and J ends, which lost 2 bases and 5 bases, there was a span of 17 bases. The CDR3: CSARSLRGSGDTQYF. The DNA of the CDR3 is TGCAGTGCTAGATCGCTAAGGGGGAGCGGAGATACGCAGTATTTT.

Ten or more counts support this clonotype. The rearrangement links TRBV28 to TRBJ1-5; D is uncertain. The CDR3 loop spans 14 amino acids. Germline V gene sequence: CDR1 MDHEN, CDR2 SYDVKM. The ends were cut back, 6 bases at V and 0 bases at J, with 9 bases in the middle. CDR3 DNA sequence: TGTGCCAGCAGCATTACCCCTAGCAATCAGCCCCAGCATTTT. Protein sequence: CASSITPSNQPQHF.

This clonotype was picked up many times. In DNA form, the CDR3 reads TGTGCCAGCAGCGGACGGACAGGGGGAGAGACCCAGTACTTC. Translating it yields CASSGRTGGETQYF. The chain couples TRBV7-8 to TRBJ2-5; 10 bases fit TRBD1. The V gene end was trimmed by 5 bases and the J gene end by 4 bases; junction bases not matched to a gene: 4. In germline, CDR1 is SGHVS, CDR2 FQNEAQ. This CDR3 is built from 14 residues.

This clonotype was counted ten times or more. The V and J genes are TRBV10-2 and TRBJ2-7; 9 positions match TRBD2. CDR3 length: 14 residues. J lost 4 bases, V lost 0 bases, and 1 base had no gene match. Germline values: CDR1 WSHSY, CDR2 SAAADI. The CDR3 DNA reads as TGCGCCAGCAGTGAGTCTAGCGGGAGATACGAGCAGTACTTC. Encoded protein: CASSESSGRYEQYF.

The chain combines TRBV20-1 with TRBJ2-7; 9 positions match TRBD1. This CDR3 region has 14 residues. Germline V lookup: CDR1 DFQATT, CDR2 SNEGSKA (reference sequence). The CDR3 is CSGATYRGPLEQYF. The CDR3, as DNA: TGCAGCGGGGCAACGTACAGGGGGCCCTTAGAGCAGTACTTC.